The T cell receptor (beta chain) described here comes from a study of T-cell reconstitution after alpha-beta-depleted transplantation in children. Construction of the TCRbeta library involved unique molecular identifiers. Each CDR3 protein is one row after TCRdb ran MiXCR on the PCR reads. The sample shows just over 950,000 distinct CDR3 sequences, roughly 29% of them seen only once. This TCR derives from a boy under two years old who had a stem cell transplant for SCID, so the T cells may come from the graft donor. Sequenced material: PBMCs, mostly from graft donor cells, taken 360 days after TCRalphabeta/CD19-depleted stem cell transplant.

The CDR3 DNA reads TGTGCCAGCAGTGGAAACCGGGTCAGGGTTATGAACACTGAAGCTTTCTTT. This sequence encodes CASSGNRVRVMNTEAFF. The chain is built from TRBV12-3 or TRBV12-4 and TRBJ1-1, with a weak D call TRBD1 (5 bases). This CDR3 spans 17 amino acids. The V end lost 5 bases, the J end lost 0 bases, and 19 bases lay between the germline ends.